Listed below are T cell receptor beta chains from one sample, sequenced in a study of blood T cell repertoires in COVID-19. Clones were read by immunoSEQ multiplex PCR, and TCRdb kept only the in-frame ones, dropping some. The sample contains about 300,000 clones, about nine tenths of which appear only once. Sequences were obtained from peripheral blood. The source is a woman aged 25-40 years who had recovered from COVID-19. CDR3s include the opening cysteine and the closing phenylalanine or tryptophan. A D gene is named only where the DNA matches it firmly. Rows give clone size only sometimes, using once, few, many, or a class for an expanded clone.

V	size	D	J	DNA	CDR3
TRBV6-2/TRBV6-3	-	-	TRBJ2-7	TGTGCCAGCAGTAACGCGGGGGCTCACTCCTACGAGCAGTACTTC	CASSNAGAHSYEQYF
TRBV28	-	TRBD1	TRBJ1-1	TGTGCCAGCAGTTCACTACAGTGGACAGGGAACACTGAAGCTTTCTTT	CASSSLQWTGNTEAFF
TRBV28	-	-	TRBJ2-1	TGTGCCAGCAGAACTGGACTCCTCGAGCAGTTCTTC	CASRTGLLEQFF
TRBV18	-	-	TRBJ1-2	TGTGCCAGCTCACCAAGGCCGCGGATCCTAAACTATGGCTACACCTTC	CASSPRPRILNYGYTF
TRBV6-2/TRBV6-3	-	TRBD1	TRBJ2-7	TGTGCCAGCAGTTCGTGGGACAGAAATACGAAGGAGGAGCAGTACTTC	CASSSWDRNTKEEQYF
TRBV5-1	-	-	TRBJ2-1	TGCGCCAGCAGCTCTCCTAGCGCGGATTACAATGAGCAGTTCTTC	CASSSPSADYNEQFF
TRBV5-4	-	TRBD2	TRBJ2-1	TGTGCCAGCAGCGAGCGGGGGGGCGACAATGAGCAGTTCTTC	CASSERGGDNEQFF
TRBV3-1/TRBV3-2	-	-	TRBJ2-5	TGTGCCAGCAGCCAGGCCGGGGTTCAAGAGACCCAGTACTTC	CASSQAGVQETQYF
TRBV6-5	-	TRBD2	TRBJ2-7	TGTGCCAGCAGAGGACTAGCGGGGGCCTACGAGCAGTACTTC	CASRGLAGAYEQYF
TRBV7-3	-	TRBD1	TRBJ2-2	TGTGCCAGCAGCTTACAGGGGGCGGACACCGGGGAGCTGTTTTTT	CASSLQGADTGELFF
TRBV5-6	-	TRBD1	TRBJ1-1	TGTGCCAGCAGCTTGCTCCTACAGGGGGCTAACACTGAAGCTTTCTTT	CASSLLLQGANTEAFF
TRBV7-2	once	TRBD1	TRBJ2-7	TGTGCCAGCAGCGCGGACAGGTTCTCCTACGAGCAGTACTTC	CASSADRFSYEQYF
TRBV6-4	-	TRBD2	TRBJ2-1	TGTGCCAGCAGCGCTCAGGGCGGGGGGCCCGGTGAGCAGTTCTTC	CASSAQGGGPGEQFF
TRBV11-3	-	-	TRBJ2-3	TGTGCCAGCAGCTTAGGGAGGGGCGATACGCAGTATTTT	CASSLGRGDTQYF
TRBV24-1	-	-	TRBJ1-1	TGTGCCACCAGTAGGGGAACTGAAGCTTTCTTT	CATSRGTEAFF
TRBV13	-	TRBD1	TRBJ2-7	TGTGCCAGCAGCCCGGGACAGCGAAGCTCCTACGAGCAGTACTTC	CASSPGQRSSYEQYF